The sequence of this T cell receptor (beta chain) was determined in a study of blood T cells in healthy people across ages. The CDR3 loop spans 16 amino acids. Per germline, CDR1 DFQATT and CDR2 SNEGSKA (reference sequence). The trim removed 0 bases at V and 3 bases at J, leaving 8 bases unmatched. As to this clonotype: What it binds is unknown.

PCR was performed a second time for roughly 6 to 12 cycles using a sample-barcoded 5' primer and a J-beta primer mix. In TCRdb, the 5' RACE reads were re-called with MiXCR into one record per CDR3 protein. Of about 630,000 distinct CDR3 sequences detected, about 21% appear once; the ten largest clones hold approximately 3.6%. Whole-study findings and limits: The study found more naive CD4+ cells and higher diversity in long-lived than aged donors. PBMCs left unsorted prevented a conclusive naive versus antigen-experienced comparison.

The receptor's source is a man in his 70s in good health. The material sequenced was blood. The J gene is TRBJ2-7, the V gene TRBV20-1, with 10 bases that match TRBD1. In DNA, the CDR3 is TGCAGTGCTAGAGATGCCGACAGGGGGCGTAACTACGAGCAGTACTTC. Its protein is CSARDADRGRNYEQYF.